This TCR beta chain was identified during a study of blood T cell repertoires in COVID-19. In the study overall: Samples came from the United States, Italy and Spain, spanning acute and convalescent COVID-19. Sample material is recorded as cDNA or gDNA derived from T cells, B-cell-depleted T cells, or PBMCs.

Per the germline V gene, CDR1 is SQVTM and CDR2 is ANQGSEA. The CDR3 spans 11 residues. J lost 10 bases, V lost 7 bases, and 4 bases had no gene match. In the original processing: Researchers report that nucleated cell counts were estimated from reference gene primer amplification. The assay was immunoSEQ multiplex PCR, and TCRdb's table has in-frame clones only and misses some. D and trimming come from the DNA, and the V and J calls and clone size come from that table. The sample yields 200,000 to 300,000 clones, 84% seen once. This sequence joins TRBV29-1 and TRBJ2-1, with 10 bases lining up with TRBD2. The receptor's source is a man aged 40-49 years who had recovered from COVID-19. Specimen: peripheral blood. The CDR3 DNA reads as TGCAGCGCAGTACTAGCGGGAGAGCAGTTCTTC. Translating it yields CSAVLAGEQFF.